This TCR beta chain is from a study of T cell repertoires in cytomegalovirus infection. Each CDR3 protein gets one entry after TCRdb re-called the reads with MiXCR. The sample holds 830,000 or so distinct CDR3 sequences, 32% seen once. This clonotype occurred once. Antigen specificity is unknown. This CDR3 has 13 amino acids. Germline V gene sequence: CDR1 SGHTA, CDR2 FQGNSA. V lost 5 bases and J 9 bases, leaving 14 bases between the germline ends. This sample comprised cultured CD8+ T cells from PBMCs, obtained from culture after CMV antigen stimulation. The chain uses TRBV7-2 and TRBJ2-4, with a possible D match to TRBD1 (5 bases). The receptor comes from a human donor in good health (CMV status not recorded). Some clones in this sample may be carry-over from other donors' samples. The CDR3 nucleotides read TGTACCAGCAGCGACGCCAGGGTAATCATTCAGTACTTC. Its translation is CTSSDARVIIQYF.